This TCR beta chain was profiled in a study of blood T cell repertoires in COVID-19. V was shortened by 0 bases and J by 0 bases, with 10 bases between the two germline ends. The CDR3 has 16 residues. The germline gives CDR1 SGDLS, CDR2 YYNGEE. Measured with immunoSEQ multiplex PCR; TCRdb has only the in-frame clones, and not every one. This sample has nearly 250,000 clones, with 65% to 90% found just once. The origin of this receptor is a woman aged 50 to 60 with acute COVID-19. This chain connects TRBV9 to TRBJ1-3; weak D call: TRBD1 (6 bases). The sample taken for sequencing was PBMCs or T cells enriched from blood (not recorded which). The CDR3 spells CASSVGQVSSGNTIYF. The CDR3 DNA reads TGTGCCAGCAGCGTAGGACAGGTTAGCTCTGGAAACACCATATATTTT.